This TCR beta chain is drawn from a study of T cells in Graves' hyperthyroidism and ophthalmopathy. There are 12 residues in the CDR3. V lost 4 bases to trimming and J lost 6 bases, with 10 bases between them. CDR1 is SGHRS, CDR2 YFSETQ, per germline. Points on this clonotype: What it recognizes is unknown.

RNA transcripts yielded amplified TCR beta CDR3 regions. The HTBI set primed first-round TCR CDR3 RT-PCR. TCRdb re-derived calls from the multiplex PCR reads in MiXCR, one entry per CDR3 protein. The sample lists about 740,000 distinct CDR3 sequences; less than 15% were seen once. Cells are PBMCs isolated from 10 ml of fresh blood. Study results and caveats: The model identified upcoming ophthalmopathy a median roughly 6 months ahead of onset. Most thyroid clonotypes with frequency above 0.001 were detected in blood.

Sequencing was carried out using blood. The TCR comes from a woman aged 18-29 years with Graves' hyperthyroidism. The V call is TRBV5-1, the J call TRBJ1-2, with D possibly matching TRBD1 (5 bases). The CDR3 nucleotides read TGCGCCAGCAGCCCGGGGGTAGATGGCTACACCTTC. As protein: CASSPGVDGYTF.